The next 18 T cell receptor beta chains were all read from a single sample in a study of T cells after posttransplantation cyclophosphamide. Only in-frame clones appear in the TCRdb table, and some are missing; sequencing was by immunoSEQ multiplex PCR. The sample gives under 50,000 clones, none seen only once, and the top ten clones hold over 2%. The sample taken for sequencing was PBMCs. Receptors originate from a man aged 40-49 years in good health, CMV-negative, and a related stem cell transplant donor.

In its sample, this clone was seen many times. The V call is TRBV19, the J call TRBJ2-2; tentatively, D is TRBD1 (6 bases). The CDR3 loop spans 13 amino acids. Between the trimmed V and J ends, which lost 7 bases and 4 bases, there was a span of 10 bases. Germline CDR1 reads LNHDA; CDR2 reads SQIVND (reference sequence). CDR3 region: CASMVGGTGELFF. DNA for the CDR3: TGTGCCAGTATGGTAGGGGGCACCGGGGAGCTGTTTTTT.

This clone was observed many times. V is TRBV5-1 and J is TRBJ1-2; D may be TRBD1 (6 bases). V gave up 0 bases and J gave up 3 bases, with 15 bases separating them. There are 16 residues in the CDR3. Germline lookup yields CDR1 SGHRS and CDR2 YFSETQ. This CDR3 reads CASSLGDRIWDYGYTF. The CDR3 DNA is TGCGCCAGCAGCTTGGGTGACAGGATTTGGGACTATGGCTACACCTTC.

Regarding this clone: A read error may explain this, as a much larger clone is one base away. The rearrangement uses TRBV6-1 and TRBJ1-2; 8 nucleotides agree with TRBD1. Germline loops: CDR1 MNHNS, CDR2 SASEGT. The V segment lost 7 bases and the J segment 5 bases; nucleotides outside the gene matches: 6. The CDR3 sequence is 13 residues long. CDR3 DNA sequence: TGTGCCAGCACCCTCGGACAGGGTTATGGCTACACCTTC. It is translated as CASTLGQGYGYTF.

There are many counts of this clone. Different DNA sequences within this sample yield the same CDR3. V is TRBV28 and J is TRBJ2-7, with D possibly matching TRBD1 (6 bases). Germline CDR1 is MDHEN and CDR2 is SYDVKM. V was pared by 6 bases and J by 3 bases, with 15 bases between. This CDR3 has 14 amino acids. Here the CDR3 reads CASRLQGSGYEQYF. The CDR3 DNA reads TGTGCCAGCAGACTACAGGGAAGTGGCTACGAGCAGTACTTC.

In this sample, this clone turned up many times. V gene TRBV27 combines with J gene TRBJ2-3; no reliable D call. The CDR3 extends over 14 amino acids. V lost 4 bases and J lost 5, with 13 bases in between. Per the germline V gene, CDR1 is MNHEY and CDR2 is SMNVEV (reference sequence). The CDR3 nucleotides read TGTGCCAGCAGTTCCGCTCAATACTTAGATACGCAGTATTTT. Translated, it gives CASSSAQYLDTQYF.

There are many counts of this clone. The V gene is TRBV7-2, the J gene TRBJ2-7, with TRBD1 identical over 10 bases. V lost 6 bases to trimming and J lost 3 bases; unmatched junction nucleotides: 5. CDR3 size: 14 residues. The germline CDR1 and CDR2 sequences are SGHTA and FQGNSA. The CDR3 sequence: CASRAGTGDYEQYF. The CDR3 DNA sequence: TGTGCCAGCAGGGCCGGGACAGGGGACTACGAGCAGTACTTC.

The chain has TRBV28 and TRBJ2-7; 7 bases are a match to TRBD1. CDR1 and CDR2 from the germline V gene are MDHEN and SYDVKM. V lost 7 bases and J lost 6; bases outside the gene matches: 6. This CDR3 is 12 amino acids long. The CDR3 DNA reads as TGTGCCAGCACCGAACAGGGGTGCGAGCAGTACTTC. It yields the protein CASTEQGCEQYF. The variable domain in full, with the rest retrieved from reference TRBV28 and TRBJ2-7, is DVKVTQSSRYLVKRTGEKVFLECVQDMDHENMFWYRQDPGLGLRLIYFSYDVKMKEKGDIPEGYSVSREKKERFSLILESASTNQTSMYLCASTEQGCEQYFGPGTRLTVT.

This clone occurred many times. The J gene is TRBJ2-5, the V gene TRBV4-1; 13 bases line up with TRBD2. This CDR3 contains 15 residues. Germline V gene lookup returns CDR1 MGHRA and CDR2 YSYEKL. The junction had 4 bases not matched to a gene; V was cut back by 6 bases and J by 3 bases. The CDR3 DNA sequence: TGCGCCAGCAGACGGGGACTAGCGGGAAAAGAGACCCAGTACTTC. It encodes CASRRGLAGKETQYF.

This clone was counted ten times or more. This chain links TRBV19 with TRBJ2-5, with D tentatively TRBD1 (6 bases). The CDR3 loop spans 13 amino acids. Germline V gene sequence: CDR1 LNHDA, CDR2 SQIVND (reference sequence). V lost 2 bases and J lost 5, with 9 bases in between. CDR3 loop: CASSINRVETQYF. In DNA form, the CDR3 reads TGTGCCAGTAGTATAAACAGGGTCGAGACCCAGTACTTC.

The V call is TRBV5-1, the J call TRBJ1-6; D remains unclear. V was clipped by 0 bases and J by 11 bases, with 6 bases between them. Germline assignment: CDR1 SGHRS and CDR2 YFSETQ. CDR3 length equals 12 residues. In DNA, the CDR3 is TGCGCCAGCAGCTTGGGAGGGCCACCCCTCCACTTT. Translation gives CASSLGGPPLHF.

There are many counts of this clone. The chain employs TRBV7-2 and TRBJ2-7, with 9 bases that match TRBD2. Germline values: CDR1 SGHTA, CDR2 FQGNSA. The ends lost 5 bases at V and 4 bases at J; junction bases unmatched: 9. The CDR3 has 15 residues. The CDR3 nucleotides are TGTGCCAGCAGCCACCGGACTAGCGAGGAGTACGAGCAGTACTTC. This translates into CASSHRTSEEYEQYF.

This clone was seen many times. The rearrangement uses TRBV7-9 and TRBJ1-5, with D possibly TRBD1 on 6 matching bases. The germline V gene encodes CDR1 SEHNR and CDR2 FQNEAQ (reference sequence). V lost 5 bases to trimming and J lost 2 bases, with 13 bases between them. The CDR3 covers 15 residues. CDR3 residues: CASSLSGEGNQPQHF. The CDR3 nucleotides are TGTGCCAGCAGCCTTTCAGGGGAAGGCAATCAGCCCCAGCATTTT. The variable domain in full, completed from reference TRBV7-9 and TRBJ1-5, reads DTGVSQNPRHKITKRGQNVTFRCDPISEHNRLYWYRQTLGQGPEFLTYFQNEAQLEKSRLLSDRFSAERPKGSFSTLEIQRTEQGDSAMYLCASSLSGEGNQPQHFGDGTRLSIL.

This chain links TRBV6-5 with TRBJ2-7, with D possibly TRBD1 on 6 matching bases. The V gene lost 10 bases and the J gene lost 5 bases, with 24 bases spanning the gap. The CDR3 runs 15 residues. Germline CDR1 is MNHEY and CDR2 is SVGAGI. This CDR3 reads CATGKTGFGSHEQYF. In nucleotides, the CDR3 is TGTGCCACGGGGAAGACAGGATTTGGTTCCCACGAGCAGTACTTC.

This clone was counted many times. V and J are TRBV14 and TRBJ1-1, with 7 nucleotides matching TRBD1. Germline assignment: CDR1 SGHDN and CDR2 FVKESK. After removal of 3 bases from V and 1 base from J, the junction contained 5 bases not matched to a gene. This CDR3 has 15 residues. CDR3 amino acids: CASSQHTGENTEAFF. Written as DNA, the CDR3 is TGTGCCAGCAGCCAGCATACAGGGGAGAACACTGAAGCTTTCTTT.

This clone was observed at least ten times. The chain recombines TRBV6-5 with TRBJ2-1; TRBD2 matches at 10 bases. The V segment lost 6 bases and the J segment 7 bases; nucleotides outside the gene matches: 9. The CDR3 length is 15 residues. Per the germline V gene, CDR1 is MNHEY and CDR2 is SVGAGI. CDR3 in amino acids: CASRSSGSELNEQFF. CDR3 bases: TGTGCCAGCAGATCTAGCGGGAGTGAGTTGAATGAGCAGTTCTTC.

This clone was picked up a small number of times. This chain links TRBV6-1 with TRBJ1-2; no reliable D call. The CDR3 is 13 residues long. Trimming stripped 7 bases from V and 5 bases from J, with 14 bases between. Germline CDR1 is MNHNS and CDR2 is SASEGT. CDR3 nucleotide sequence: TGTGCCAGCACTTTTTCTAGTTCGTATGGCTACACCTTC. It encodes CASTFSSSYGYTF.

This clone was picked up many times. CDR3 DNA: TGTGCCAGCAGCCCCGGGACTATTCAAGAGACCCAGTACTTC. Its translation: CASSPGTIQETQYF. This rearrangement joins TRBV4-2 to TRBJ2-5, with 7 bases identical to TRBD2. In germline, CDR1 is LGHNA, CDR2 YNFKEQ. This CDR3 has 14 residues. V was pared by 4 bases and J by 2 bases, with 4 bases of the junction left unmatched.

This clone occurred many times. V and J are TRBV27 and TRBJ1-5, with 7 nucleotides matching TRBD1. This CDR3 spans 15 amino acids. Germline assignment: CDR1 MNHEY and CDR2 SMNVEV (reference sequence). With 6 bases clipped from V and 1 base from J, the junction kept 6 bases outside the gene matches. As DNA, the CDR3 is TGTGCCAGCAGGCTTAGGGGACAGAGCAATCAGCCCCAGCATTTT. Protein: CASRLRGQSNQPQHF.